Presented here are 22 T cell receptor beta chains from one specimen sequenced in a study of cytomegalovirus exposure and HLA in healthy donors. A multiplex PCR was run with 60 Vbeta primers and 13 Jbeta primers. Measured with immunoSEQ multiplex PCR; TCRdb has only the in-frame clones, and not every one. The sample's table shows around 40,000 clones. Specimen: PBMCs. These receptors all come from a man aged 25 to 40 in good health and CMV-seronegative.

CDR3 residues: CASSDAPGGADTQYF. In nucleotides, the CDR3 is TGTGCCAGCAGTGACGCACCAGGGGGCGCAGATACGCAGTATTTT. V is TRBV6-4 and J is TRBJ2-3; 8 bases fit TRBD1. The junction had 5 bases not matched to a gene; V was cut back by 2 bases and J by 4 bases. Per germline, CDR1 MRHNA and CDR2 SNTAGT. This CDR3 is 15 amino acids long.

The rearrangement links TRBV27 to TRBJ2-7; possibly TRBD2 for D (6 bases). The CDR3 is 13 amino acids. Germline CDR1 and CDR2: MNHEY and SMNVEV (reference sequence). Trimming stripped 7 bases from V and 6 bases from J, with 16 bases between. The CDR3 region has the DNA TGTGCCAGCAAAAACCGGGGGTTTGCCGAGCAGTACTTC. As protein: CASKNRGFAEQYF.

The genes are TRBV19 and TRBJ1-2; TRBD1 might be the D (6 bases). Germline V lookup: CDR1 LNHDA, CDR2 SQIVND (reference sequence). This CDR3 region has 12 residues. Trimming took off 3 bases at V and 9 bases at J, with 11 bases between the two ends. CDR3 sequence: CASSILQGSYTF. CDR3 sequence (DNA): TGTGCCAGTAGTATCCTACAGGGAAGCTACACCTTC.

The genes are TRBV10-3 and TRBJ1-4, with 10 bases that match TRBD1. There are 15 residues in the CDR3. Germline assignment: CDR1 ENHRY and CDR2 SYGVKD. The V segment lost 4 bases and the J segment 3 bases; nucleotides outside the gene matches: 2. For the CDR3, the DNA is TGTGCCATCAGTGTAGGGACAGGGGCTAATGAAAAACTGTTTTTT. Encoded protein: CAISVGTGANEKLFF.

The genes are TRBV28 and TRBJ2-1, with TRBD2 as a possible D gene (6 bases). Deletions cut 2 bases from V and 6 bases from J, with 11 bases between. CDR3 length: 14 amino acids. Germline loops: CDR1 MDHEN, CDR2 SYDVKM. The CDR3: CASSLGLAANEQFF. The CDR3 region has the DNA TGTGCCAGCAGTTTAGGATTAGCGGCCAATGAGCAGTTCTTC.

The rearrangement links TRBV28 to TRBJ2-7; 10 bases match TRBD2. This CDR3 is built from 15 residues. Looked up from germline, CDR1 is MDHEN and CDR2 is SYDVKM. V was pared by 5 bases and J by 2 bases, with 6 bases of the junction left unmatched. CDR3 bases: TGTGCCAGCAGTAAGGGACTAGCGAAAACCTACGAGCAGTACTTC. Its protein is CASSKGLAKTYEQYF.

The chain carries TRBV11-2 and TRBJ2-1, with TRBD2 identical over 7 bases. The CDR3 spans 17 residues. With 5 bases clipped from V and 1 base from J, the junction kept 11 bases outside the gene matches. Germline values: CDR1 SGHAT, CDR2 FQNNGV. CDR3: CASSPHLLAASYNEQFF. As DNA, the CDR3 is TGTGCCAGCAGCCCGCACCTCCTAGCGGCTTCCTACAATGAGCAGTTCTTC. Looking up the rest from reference TRBV11-2 and TRBJ2-1 gives the full variable domain: EAGVAQSPRYKIIEKRQSVAFWCNPISGHATLYWYQQILGQGPKLLIQFQNNGVVDDSQLPKDRFSAERLKGVDSTLKIQPAKLEDSAVYLCASSPHLLAASYNEQFFGPGTRLTVL.

The CDR3 DNA is TGTGCCAGCAGTTTGGCGAGGACAGTGAACACTGAAGCTTTCTTT. Protein product: CASSLARTVNTEAFF. This chain uses TRBV27 with TRBJ1-1; perhaps TRBD1 as D (6 bases). Germline loops: CDR1 MNHEY, CDR2 SMNVEV (reference sequence). Trimming left V 3 bases short and J 0 bases short, with 11 bases between. The CDR3 has 15 amino acids.

The chain is built from TRBV7-2 and TRBJ1-2; no firm D call. CDR1 and CDR2 from the germline V gene are SGHTA and FQGNSA. The V end was cut by 0 bases, the J end by 5 bases, with 13 bases between. The CDR3 is 15 amino acids. In DNA, the CDR3 is TGTGCCAGCAGCTTAGCTCCCGCTCTTCGGTATGGCTACACCTTC. It is translated as CASSLAPALRYGYTF.

The gene calls are TRBV27 and TRBJ2-5; possibly TRBD1 for D (7 bases). The J call is uncertain, as TRBJ2-7 better fits the DNA end. CDR3 length: 13 amino acids. Germline V lookup: CDR1 MNHEY, CDR2 SMNVEV (reference sequence). CDR3 nucleotides: TGTGCCAGCAGTTTAGCAGGGGGAGGCGAGCAGTACTTC. The encoded protein is CASSLAGGGEQYF.

The rearrangement links TRBV18 to TRBJ2-1, with unresolved D. CDR3 length equals 11 residues. From germline, CDR1 is KGHSH and CDR2 LQKENI. Between the trimmed V and J ends, which lost 8 bases and 8 bases, there was a span of 10 bases. The CDR3 loop reads CASRRAHEQFF. The CDR3 DNA reads as TGTGCCAGCCGGAGAGCCCATGAGCAGTTCTTC. Supplemented by reference TRBV18 and TRBJ2-1, the full variable domain reads NAGVMQNPRHLVRRRGQEARLRCSPMKGHSHVYWYRQLPEEGLKFMVYLQKENIIDESGMPKERFSAEFPKEGPSILRIQQVVRGDSAAYFCASRRAHEQFFGPGTRLTVL.

The CDR3 spells CASLTGTSGRTQETQYF. CDR3 nucleotides: TGTGCCAGCTTAACCGGGACTAGCGGGAGGACTCAAGAGACCCAGTACTTC. The chain uses TRBV18 and TRBJ2-5; 15 bases match TRBD2. From germline, CDR1 is KGHSH and CDR2 LQKENI. The V gene end was trimmed by 7 bases and the J gene end by 2 bases; junction bases not matched to a gene: 8. CDR3 length: 17 residues.

The chain recombines TRBV6-6 with TRBJ2-7, with 9 positions matching TRBD1. Germline CDR1 and CDR2: MNHNY and SVGAGI (reference sequence). V shed 2 bases and J 5 bases; nucleotides not matched to a gene: 7. The length of the CDR3 is 15 residues. CDR3 nucleotides: TGTGCCAGCAGTTACGGGGGGACAGGGTGGGACGAGCAGTACTTC. This gives the protein CASSYGGTGWDEQYF.

The chain is built from TRBV5-8 and TRBJ2-1, with D possibly being TRBD1 (5 bases). The CDR3 covers 15 residues. Trimming left V 1 base short and J 1 base short, with 9 bases between. Germline V gene lookup returns CDR1 SGHTS and CDR2 YDEGEE. This CDR3 reads CASSLNGASYNEQFF. The CDR3 DNA reads TGTGCCAGCAGCTTGAATGGGGCGTCCTACAATGAGCAGTTCTTC.

The CDR3 here is CASSPERSNNSPLHF. DNA of the CDR3: TGCGCCAGCAGCCCAGAAAGATCCAATAATTCACCCCTCCACTTT. The V gene is TRBV5-1, the J gene TRBJ1-6; unclear D gene. V dropped 4 bases and J dropped 5 bases, with 13 bases sitting between them. Germline values: CDR1 SGHRS, CDR2 YFSETQ. CDR3 length: 15 residues.

The chain employs TRBV9 and TRBJ1-2; TRBD1 agrees at 10 bases. Germline trimming cut 0 bases from V and 5 bases from J; bases unmatched to any gene: 1. This CDR3 spans 14 amino acids. Germline values: CDR1 SGDLS, CDR2 YYNGEE. The CDR3: CASSVGDRGYGYTF. The DNA of the CDR3 is TGTGCCAGCAGCGTAGGGGACAGGGGTTATGGCTACACCTTC.

The chain couples TRBV28 to TRBJ2-1, with D unresolved. V was cut by 6 bases and J by 6 bases, with 3 bases left in between. CDR3 size: 10 residues. Germline values: CDR1 MDHEN, CDR2 SYDVKM. CDR3 loop: CASRLNEQFF. Here the CDR3 DNA reads TGTGCCAGCAGACTCAATGAGCAGTTCTTC.

CDR3 region: CASSEAQVGSGNTIYF. The CDR3 DNA is TGTGCCAGCAGTGAAGCGCAGGTTGGTTCTGGAAACACCATATATTTT. This sequence joins TRBV6-1 and TRBJ1-3, with unresolved D. Per the germline V gene, CDR1 is MNHNS and CDR2 is SASEGT. This CDR3 contains 16 residues. V was shortened by 0 bases and J by 1 base, with 10 bases between the two germline ends.

This rearrangement joins TRBV30 to TRBJ1-2; TRBD1 aligns across 12 bases. After removal of 3 bases from V and 7 bases from J, the junction contained 6 bases not matched to a gene. Germline V gene sequence: CDR1 GTSNPN, CDR2 SVGIG (reference sequence). The CDR3 totals 14 residues. CDR3 in DNA: TGTGCCTGGAGCCGAGGGGGACAGGGGGCTGGCTACACCTTC. This translates into CAWSRGGQGAGYTF.

The CDR3 protein is CASTGATGGEQFF. In DNA form, the CDR3 reads TGTGCCAGTACCGGGGCGACGGGGGGTGAGCAGTTCTTC. The chain is built from TRBV19 and TRBJ2-1, with 7 bases identical to TRBD2. CDR1 is LNHDA and CDR2 is SQIVND in the germline V gene (reference sequence). The CDR3 spans 13 residues. The trim removed 7 bases at V and 9 bases at J, leaving 9 bases unmatched.

This chain connects TRBV6-5 to TRBJ2-7; 10 bases are shared with TRBD1. The germline CDR1 and CDR2 sequences are MNHEY and SVGAGI. CDR3 length: 15 residues. The trim removed 7 bases at V and 2 bases at J, leaving 8 bases unmatched. As DNA, the CDR3 is TGTGCCAGCATATACACCGGGACAGGGGCCTACGAGCAGTACTTC. It is translated as CASIYTGTGAYEQYF.

The J gene is TRBJ2-5, the V gene TRBV6-1, with D unclear. V dropped 9 bases and J dropped 6 bases, with 11 bases sitting between them. The CDR3 totals 11 residues. CDR1 is MNHNS, CDR2 SASEGT, per germline. This CDR3 is CARSVVKTQYF. Written as DNA, the CDR3 is TGTGCCAGAAGCGTTGTGAAGACCCAGTACTTC.